Reported below is one T cell receptor (beta chain). Trimming took off 1 base at V and 8 bases at J, with 6 bases between the two ends. Germline V gives CDR1 SGHAT, CDR2 FQNNGV. This CDR3 has 12 residues. The data stem from a study of shared clonotypes between healthy human individuals. The protocol was immunoSEQ multiplex PCR, while the TCRdb copy is restricted to in-frame clones and leaves out a portion. The sample lists over a million clones; around 98% were seen once. The sequence was obtained from a man under 40 in good health. Sequencing was performed on naive CD4+ T cells sorted from blood. Subset denoted: CD45RA+ positively selected. This chain connects TRBV11-2 to TRBJ2-1; D is unresolved. The CDR3 DNA is TGTGCCAGCAGCTTAGTCGCGGATGAGCAGTTCTTC. Protein product: CASSLVADEQFF. The variable domain in full, completed from reference TRBV11-2 and TRBJ2-1, reads EAGVAQSPRYKIIEKRQSVAFWCNPISGHATLYWYQQILGQGPKLLIQFQNNGVVDDSQLPKDRFSAERLKGVDSTLKIQPAKLEDSAVYLCASSLVADEQFFGPGTRLTVL.